The 30 T cell receptor beta chains given below trace back to one sample, sequenced in a study of cytomegalovirus exposure and HLA in healthy donors (dated by TCRdb to between 2016 and 2019). Receptor libraries were prepared by the immunoSEQ multiplex PCR assay. The multiplex PCR relied on a mix of 60 forward primers for TCR Vbeta segments and 13 reverse primers for TCR Jbeta segments. Sourced from immuneACCESS, this table was stored by TCRdb with only in-frame sequences that have V and J called. A share of the clones is absent; for the studies checked, an unresolved V gene accounts for under half, and the remainder has no known explanation. This sample holds 150,000 to 190,000 clones; less than 85% were observed only once. The ten largest clones capture 6.6% of the sample. The specimen sequenced was PBMCs. All receptors come from a woman between 45 and 60 years old in good health and CMV-seropositive.

The genes are TRBV5-6 and TRBJ2-1; D might be TRBD2 (5 bases). The CDR3 is made up of 12 amino acids. Germline V gives CDR1 SGHDT, CDR2 YYEEEE. The V end lost 4 bases, the J end lost 7 bases, and 9 bases lay between the germline ends. The CDR3 sequence is CASSPLANEQFF. Written as DNA, the CDR3 is TGTGCCAGCAGCCCGCTAGCTAATGAGCAGTTCTTC.

The rearrangement uses TRBV15 and TRBJ2-3, with TRBD2 matching 7 bases. V was pared by 1 base and J by 6 bases, with 10 bases of the junction left unmatched. Germline CDR1 reads LNHNV; CDR2 reads YYDKDF (reference sequence). The CDR3 is 16 residues long. CDR3 nucleotides: TGTGCCACCAGCAGAGGTCTAGCGGTAGAAGTGGATACGCAGTATTTT. Amino acid sequence: CATSRGLAVEVDTQYF. Using reference TRBV15 and TRBJ2-3 for the parts outside the CDR3, the full variable domain is DAMVIQNPRYQVTQFGKPVTLSCSQTLNHNVMYWYQQKSSQAPKLLFHYYDKDFNNEADTPDNFQSRRPNTSFCFLDIRSPGLGDTAMYLCATSRGLAVEVDTQYFGPGTRLTVL.

This clone was seen a single time. This rearrangement joins TRBV6-4 to TRBJ1-1; 7 bases map to TRBD1. Germline CDR1 and CDR2: MRHNA and SNTAGT. V lost 6 bases to trimming and J lost 1 base; unmatched junction nucleotides: 5. The CDR3 is made up of 14 amino acids. CDR3 DNA: TGTGCCAGCAGAGCGGACAGGTCGAACACTGAAGCTTTCTTT. Translation: CASRADRSNTEAFF.

The chain is built from TRBV30 and TRBJ1-4, with 7 bases fitting TRBD1. Trimming took 0 bases from V and 5 from J; bases not matched to a gene: 6. The length of the CDR3 is 15 residues. Germline CDR1 reads GTSNPN; CDR2 reads SVGIG (reference sequence). The CDR3 protein is CAWSVNRGFNEKLFF. CDR3 DNA: TGTGCCTGGAGTGTCAACAGGGGATTCAATGAAAAACTGTTTTTT. Full variable domain (missing parts from reference TRBV30 and TRBJ1-4): SQTIHQWPATLVQPVGSPLSLECTVEGTSNPNLYWYRQAAGRGLQLLFYSVGIGQISSEVPQNLSASRPQDRQFILSSKKLLLSDSGFYLCAWSVNRGFNEKLFFGSGTQLSVL.

This clone was seen a single time. The rearrangement joins TRBV2 to TRBJ2-1, with 9 bases identical to TRBD2. The length of the CDR3 is 14 residues. V shed 11 bases and J 7 bases; nucleotides not matched to a gene: 12. Germline values: CDR1 SNHLY, CDR2 FYNNEI. In DNA, the CDR3 is TGTGCCGGGGGCGGGGGGGCCTTGAGGAATGAGCAGTTCTTC. Translated, it gives CAGGGGALRNEQFF.

This chain uses TRBV5-1 with TRBJ2-2; 10 bases fit TRBD2. Germline-derived CDR1 and CDR2 are SGHRS and YFSETQ. V lost 2 bases to trimming and J lost 8 bases; unmatched junction nucleotides: 3. The CDR3 loop spans 14 amino acids. The CDR3 sequence is CASSLLAGQGELFF. The CDR3 coding sequence is TGCGCCAGCAGCTTACTAGCGGGGCAGGGGGAGCTGTTTTTT.

This clone appeared a few times. This chain uses TRBV30 with TRBJ2-1; TRBD1 might be the D (5 bases). V was clipped by 0 bases and J by 0 bases, with 27 bases between them. The CDR3 has 21 amino acids. Germline lookup yields CDR1 GTSNPN and CDR2 SVGIG (reference sequence). As DNA, the CDR3 is TGTGCCTGGAGTGTAACCTCCGGGTCAACCCGACAGAGATCCTCCTACAATGAGCAGTTCTTC. Translated: CAWSVTSGSTRQRSSYNEQFF.

V gene TRBV4-3 combines with J gene TRBJ1-3; a possible D gene is TRBD1 (5 bases). Germline V CDR1 and CDR2: LGHNA, YSLEER. The CDR3 has 15 residues. Trimming stripped 1 base from V and 2 bases from J, with 9 bases between. The CDR3 region is CASSQVRATGNTIYF. The DNA for the CDR3 is TGCGCCAGCAGCCAAGTCAGGGCCACTGGAAACACCATATATTTT.

This clone was recorded only once. The chain combines TRBV5-6 with TRBJ2-7, with unresolved D. The germline gives CDR1 SGHDT, CDR2 YYEEEE. Deletions cut 3 bases from V and 5 bases from J, with 18 bases between. This CDR3 is built from 15 residues. CDR3 coding DNA: TGTGCCAGCAGCTACGCCTCAGATACGCTCGACGAGCAGTACTTC. This gives the protein CASSYASDTLDEQYF. The full variable domain, in which reference TRBV5-6 and TRBJ2-7 provide the parts outside the CDR3, is DAGVTQSPTHLIKTRGQQVTLRCSPKSGHDTVSWYQQALGQGPQFIFQYYEEEERQRGNFPDRFSGHQFPNYSSELNVNALLLGDSALYLCASSYASDTLDEQYFGPGTRLTVT.

The chain combines TRBV30 with TRBJ2-3; D not resolved. The CDR3 is made up of 13 amino acids. Trimming left V 5 bases short and J 1 base short, with 10 bases between. The germline V gene has CDR1 GTSNPN and CDR2 SVGIG (reference sequence). This chain's CDR3 is CAWAPRRTDTQYF. The CDR3 nucleotides are TGTGCCTGGGCTCCTAGGCGCACAGATACGCAGTATTTT.

The rearrangement joins TRBV18 to TRBJ2-7; maybe TRBD2 (6 bases). Germline loops: CDR1 KGHSH, CDR2 LQKENI. CDR3 length equals 13 residues. The V gene lost 3 bases and the J gene lost 3 bases, with 9 bases spanning the gap. The CDR3 DNA reads as TGTGCCAGCTCACCGGGGGGAAGCTACGAGCAGTACTTC. Amino acid sequence: CASSPGGSYEQYF.

V is TRBV19 and J is TRBJ2-1; 9 bases line up with TRBD2. The CDR3 sequence is 13 residues long. CDR1 is LNHDA, CDR2 SQIVND, per germline (reference sequence). The ends lost 7 bases at V and 9 bases at J; junction bases unmatched: 7. The CDR3 region is CASMARGGREQFF. The CDR3 coding sequence is TGTGCCAGTATGGCGCGGGGGGGCCGTGAGCAGTTCTTC.

This clone appeared once. The chain couples TRBV4-2 to TRBJ2-6; D gene unclear. The CDR3 runs to 18 residues. CDR1 and CDR2 (germline): LGHNA, YNFKEQ. V lost 1 base and J lost 0, with 13 bases in between. The CDR3 DNA sequence: TGTGCCAGCAGCCAAGGCGCGACCGCGGCCTCTGGGGCCAACGTCCTGACTTTC. Residues: CASSQGATAASGANVLTF.

V and J are TRBV5-6 and TRBJ2-7; D is perhaps TRBD1 (5 bases). Per germline, CDR1 SGHDT and CDR2 YYEEEE. V lost 6 bases to trimming and J lost 2 bases, with 12 bases between them. This CDR3 region has 13 residues. CDR3 nucleotides: TGTGCCAGCACCCCAGGGTACACCTACGAGCAGTACTTC. This codes for CASTPGYTYEQYF. The full variable domain, completed using reference TRBV5-6 and TRBJ2-7, is DAGVTQSPTHLIKTRGQQVTLRCSPKSGHDTVSWYQQALGQGPQFIFQYYEEEERQRGNFPDRFSGHQFPNYSSELNVNALLLGDSALYLCASTPGYTYEQYFGPGTRLTVT.

The rearrangement joins TRBV7-6 to TRBJ2-7; a possible D gene is TRBD2 (7 bases). V was cut by 4 bases and J by 9 bases, with 19 bases left in between. CDR3 length: 14 residues. Germline V gives CDR1 SGHVS, CDR2 FNYEAQ. The CDR3 sequence: CASSSLSGLGGQYF. In nucleotides, the CDR3 is TGTGCCAGCAGCTCACTTAGCGGGCTAGGGGGGCAGTACTTC.

This clone appeared a single time. The chain uses TRBV9 and TRBJ2-3, with 14 bases fitting TRBD2. The germline CDR1 and CDR2 sequences are SGDLS and YYNGEE. V was pared by 4 bases and J by 5 bases, with 9 bases of the junction left unmatched. This CDR3 region has 17 residues. The CDR3: CASSLTGTSGGLDTQYF. The CDR3 DNA follows: TGTGCCAGCAGCCTAACTGGGACTAGCGGGGGTCTAGATACGCAGTATTTT.

The J gene is TRBJ2-1, the V gene TRBV4-1, with D maybe TRBD2 (5 bases). This CDR3 has 22 residues. Germline lookup yields CDR1 MGHRA and CDR2 YSYEKL. The ends were cut back, 0 bases at V and 3 bases at J, with 30 bases in the middle. CDR3 protein: CASSQDHGRQTYGDYRYNEQFF. The CDR3 DNA reads TGCGCCAGCAGCCAAGACCACGGACGGCAAACTTACGGGGATTACCGCTACAATGAGCAGTTCTTC.

This rearrangement joins TRBV6-1 to TRBJ2-7; TRBD1 agrees at 8 bases. V was pared by 2 bases and J by 8 bases, with 8 bases of the junction left unmatched. CDR1 and CDR2 (germline): MNHNS, SASEGT. This CDR3 region has 14 residues. The CDR3 DNA follows: TGTGCCAGCAGTGAAACGGGAACAGGGGGTAAGCAGTACTTC. It encodes CASSETGTGGKQYF.

The V and J genes are TRBV27 and TRBJ2-1, with D possibly TRBD1 on 7 matching bases. The V end lost 4 bases, the J end lost 2 bases, and 15 bases lay between the germline ends. The V gene's germline CDR1 is MNHEY and CDR2 SMNVEV (reference sequence). The CDR3 covers 16 residues. The CDR3 protein is CASSSTGTLTYNEQFF. CDR3 DNA: TGTGCCAGCAGTTCGACAGGGACTTTGACCTACAATGAGCAGTTCTTC.

V usage is TRBV10-1 and J usage is TRBJ1-1, with D possibly matching TRBD1 (6 bases). V was trimmed by 0 bases and J by 3 bases, leaving 8 bases between them. Germline V gene sequence: CDR1 WNHNN, CDR2 SYGVQD (reference sequence). This CDR3 region has 14 residues. As DNA, the CDR3 is TGCGCCAGCAGTGAGTCTACAGGGTACACTGAAGCTTTCTTT. This sequence encodes CASSESTGYTEAFF.

This sequence joins TRBV7-8 and TRBJ1-1; weak D call: TRBD1 (5 bases). V was pared by 0 bases and J by 4 bases, with 12 bases between. The CDR3 length is 15 residues. The germline V gene encodes CDR1 SGHVS and CDR2 FQNEAQ. CDR3 DNA sequence: TGTGCCAGCAGCTTAGCCTACGGGGGGGGCACTGAAGCTTTCTTT. This sequence encodes CASSLAYGGGTEAFF.

The rearrangement joins TRBV6-6 to TRBJ1-6; 7 bases are shared with TRBD1. Germline lookup yields CDR1 MNHNY and CDR2 SVGAGI (reference sequence). The CDR3 loop spans 15 amino acids. Trimming cost V 7 bases and J 9 bases; bases outside gene matches: 12. The CDR3 region is CASTYLEGALSPLHF. CDR3 sequence (DNA): TGTGCCAGCACCTATTTGGAGGGGGCGCTTTCACCCCTCCACTTT.

This clone was picked up one time. The chain combines TRBV5-1 with TRBJ2-7, with 7 bases identical to TRBD1. J lost 6 bases, V lost 2 bases, and 8 bases had no gene match. Germline V gene lookup returns CDR1 SGHRS and CDR2 YFSETQ. The CDR3 sequence is 14 residues long. The chain's CDR3 is CASSLGTALSEQYF. The CDR3 nucleotides are TGCGCCAGCAGCTTAGGGACAGCTCTCTCCGAGCAGTACTTC.

The chain carries TRBV7-9 and TRBJ2-2, with TRBD1 identical over 7 bases. Germline CDR1 is SEHNR and CDR2 is FQNEAQ (reference sequence). The CDR3 is 15 amino acids. The J segment lost 1 base and the V segment lost 1 base, leaving 0 bases of the junction unmatched. DNA for the CDR3: TGTGCCAGCAGCTTAGGGACAGGGAACACCGGGGAGCTGTTTTTT. It is translated as CASSLGTGNTGELFF.

The chain links TRBV9 to TRBJ2-1, with 7 bases identical to TRBD2. Germline V gene sequence: CDR1 SGDLS, CDR2 YYNGEE. With V trimmed by 2 bases and J by 5 bases, 4 bases remained unmatched. The CDR3 is 14 residues long. The CDR3 nucleotides are TGTGCCAGCAGCGTGGGGGGGACCCACAATGAGCAGTTCTTC. This codes for CASSVGGTHNEQFF.

This rearrangement joins TRBV11-2 to TRBJ2-1; TRBD2 aligns across 8 bases. Per the germline V gene, CDR1 is SGHAT and CDR2 is FQNNGV. With 6 bases clipped from V and 5 bases from J, the junction kept 9 bases outside the gene matches. This CDR3 contains 15 residues. The CDR3 sequence: CASRGSRGGHNEQFF. CDR3 bases: TGTGCCAGCAGGGGGAGTCGGGGGGGTCACAATGAGCAGTTCTTC.

V gene TRBV7-6 combines with J gene TRBJ2-2; no definite D call. CDR3 length: 15 residues. Germline CDR1 reads SGHVS; CDR2 reads FNYEAQ. Trimming took 4 bases from V and 6 from J, leaving 15 bases between them. CDR3 region: CASSSGFGGAGELFF. The CDR3 nucleotides are TGTGCCAGCAGCTCAGGCTTTGGTGGTGCCGGGGAGCTGTTTTTT.

This clone was observed a handful of times. The rearrangement links TRBV30 to TRBJ1-1; D is perhaps TRBD1 (6 bases). Deletions cut 5 bases from V and 0 bases from J, with 10 bases between. Germline V gene sequence: CDR1 GTSNPN, CDR2 SVGIG (reference sequence). This CDR3 is built from 13 residues. Here the CDR3 DNA reads TGTGCCTGGGCACAGGGCCTGAACACTGAAGCTTTCTTT. It codes for CAWAQGLNTEAFF.

V usage is TRBV5-6 and J usage is TRBJ2-7; 8 nucleotides line up with TRBD1. V lost 0 bases, J lost 7 bases, and 9 bases stayed unmatched. The CDR3 is made up of 15 amino acids. Germline lookup yields CDR1 SGHDT and CDR2 YYEEEE. The CDR3 DNA is TGTGCCAGCAGCTTGGGGGCAGGGGGCGGTCGGGAGCAGTACTTC. It yields the protein CASSLGAGGGREQYF.

This clone has a handful of counts. This chain uses TRBV7-9 with TRBJ1-1; 7 bases match TRBD1. This CDR3 spans 13 amino acids. Losses at the gene ends were 1 base for V and 5 bases for J; bases not matched to a gene: 1. CDR1 and CDR2 (germline): SEHNR, FQNEAQ (reference sequence). This CDR3 is CASSLETGTEAFF. In nucleotides, the CDR3 is TGTGCCAGCAGCTTAGAGACAGGGACTGAAGCTTTCTTT. Supplemented by reference TRBV7-9 and TRBJ1-1, the full variable domain reads DTGVSQNPRHKITKRGQNVTFRCDPISEHNRLYWYRQTLGQGPEFLTYFQNEAQLEKSRLLSDRFSAERPKGSFSTLEIQRTEQGDSAMYLCASSLETGTEAFFGQGTRLTVV.